Shown below are 12 T cell receptor beta chains from a single sample sequenced in a study of graft-versus-host responses after intestinal transplantation. Libraries were prepared by immunoSEQ multiplex PCR; TCRdb keeps only in-frame clonotypes and omits some of them. The table has some 31,000 clones, 87% seen once; the top ten hold 11%. The material was PBMCs, obtained around 460 days after intestinal transplantation. The receptor source for this set is a human patient who received an intestinal transplant, so some T cells may come from the graft donor.

This clone occurred a few times. This sequence joins TRBV18 and TRBJ1-5, with 7 bases that match TRBD1. Germline-derived CDR1 and CDR2 are KGHSH and LQKENI. The CDR3 contains 14 residues. The J segment lost 5 bases and the V segment lost 4 bases, leaving 5 bases of the junction unmatched. CDR3 nucleotides: TGTGCCAGCTCACGACAGGGTTCGGATCAGCCCCAGCATTTT. Protein product: CASSRQGSDQPQHF.

This chain joins TRBV7-2 and TRBJ1-4; D perhaps matches TRBD1 (5 bases). In germline, CDR1 is SGHTA, CDR2 FQGNSA. The V gene lost 2 bases and the J gene lost 6 bases, with 10 bases spanning the gap. This CDR3 is 14 amino acids long. In DNA form, the CDR3 reads TGTGCCAGCAGCTTATGGGGGGGGTATGAAAAACTGTTTTTT. Protein product: CASSLWGGYEKLFF.

The rearrangement uses TRBV19 and TRBJ1-1, with TRBD1 matching 8 bases. V gave up 5 bases and J gave up 5 bases; unmatched junction bases: 1. Germline V gene sequence: CDR1 LNHDA, CDR2 SQIVND (reference sequence). This CDR3 spans 12 amino acids. The CDR3 DNA is TGTGCCAGTAGTGACAGGGGAACTGAAGCTTTCTTT. It yields the protein CASSDRGTEAFF.

The chain links TRBV5-1 to TRBJ2-5; 16 bases agree with TRBD2. The CDR3 runs 16 residues. Germline CDR1 and CDR2: SGHRS and YFSETQ. With V trimmed by 4 bases and J by 5 bases, 5 bases remained unmatched. The CDR3 coding sequence is TGCGCCAGCAGCCTGGGACTAGCGGGAGGGCGGGAGACCCAGTACTTC. It translates to CASSLGLAGGRETQYF.

The chain joins TRBV27 to TRBJ2-2; D possibly matches TRBD1 or TRBD2 (5 bases each). There are 14 residues in the CDR3. Germline assignment: CDR1 MNHEY and CDR2 SMNVEV (reference sequence). Trimming took off 1 base at V and 3 bases at J, with 6 bases between the two ends. CDR3 residues: CASSLWGHTGELFF. The CDR3 coding sequence is TGTGCCAGCAGTTTATGGGGACACACCGGGGAGCTGTTTTTT.

The gene calls are TRBV2 and TRBJ2-7, with TRBD2 matching over 11 bases. CDR1 is SNHLY and CDR2 is FYNNEI in the germline V gene. V trimming: 6 bases; J trimming: 3 bases; junction bases outside the gene matches: 13. This CDR3 comprises 17 residues. CDR3 sequence: CASSASASGRIIYEQYF. The CDR3, as DNA: TGTGCCAGCAGCGCAAGTGCTAGCGGGAGGATAATCTACGAGCAGTACTTC.

The rearrangement joins TRBV15 to TRBJ2-7; no firm D call. This CDR3 contains 12 residues. The germline V and J ends were trimmed by 5 bases and 0 bases, with 5 bases remaining between them. Germline CDR1 LNHNV, CDR2 YYDKDF (reference sequence). The CDR3 region has the DNA TGTGCCACCAGCGCTAGCTCCTACGAGCAGTACTTC. Translation: CATSASSYEQYF.

The chain joins TRBV9 to TRBJ2-2, with D perhaps being TRBD1 or TRBD2 (6 bases each). Between the trimmed V and J ends, which lost 4 bases and 0 bases, there was a span of 25 bases. The germline V gene encodes CDR1 SGDLS and CDR2 YYNGEE. The CDR3 extends over 20 amino acids. CDR3 loop: CASSTNPGGQTIANTGELFF. CDR3 coding DNA: TGTGCCAGCAGCACTAACCCCGGGGGCCAAACTATAGCGAACACCGGGGAGCTGTTTTTT.

The chain joins TRBV4-2 to TRBJ1-2; no firm D call. V was pared by 1 base and J by 0 bases, with 6 bases between. The CDR3 has 14 residues. Per the germline V gene, CDR1 is LGHNA and CDR2 is YNFKEQ. CDR3 nucleotide sequence: TGTGCCAGCAGCCAAGCCACGGCTAACTATGGCTACACCTTC. Amino acid sequence: CASSQATANYGYTF.

This chain links TRBV27 with TRBJ2-2, with D hard to call. The ends were cut back, 2 bases at V and 1 base at J, with 5 bases in the middle. This CDR3 comprises 14 residues. CDR1 and CDR2 from the germline V gene are MNHEY and SMNVEV (reference sequence). The CDR3 bases are TGTGCCAGCAGTTTAGGGGAGAACACCGGGGAGCTGTTTTTT. Its protein product is CASSLGENTGELFF.

This clone was seen a few times. The V call is TRBV7-9, the J call TRBJ1-5; D is undetermined. V was trimmed by 2 bases and J by 5 bases, leaving 13 bases between them. Germline assignment: CDR1 SEHNR and CDR2 FQNEAQ (reference sequence). CDR3 length: 15 residues. CDR3: CASSLYRTRDQPQHF. The CDR3 nucleotides read TGTGCCAGCAGCTTATATAGGACCCGAGATCAGCCCCAGCATTTT.

The chain has TRBV9 and TRBJ2-2; maybe TRBD2 (7 bases). The CDR3 contains 13 residues. The germline gives CDR1 SGDLS, CDR2 YYNGEE. Trimming cost V 3 bases and J 6 bases, with 9 bases left between them. The CDR3: CASSGGGAGELFF. The CDR3 bases are TGTGCCAGCAGCGGAGGGGGGGCCGGGGAGCTGTTTTTT.